Following are 3 T cell receptor beta chains from one sample sequenced in a study of CXCR3-negative and CXCR3-positive naive CD8 T cells. The libraries of TRB cDNA were prepared using 5' RACE with UMI labels. Each CDR3 protein gets one entry in TCRdb, which reprocessed the 5' RACE reads and gives no DNA. The table for this sample gives approximately 70,000 distinct CDR3 sequences. The sequenced sample consisted of naive CXCR3- CD8+ T cells from blood. The subset denotes: CD45RO-CCR7+CD27+CD95- naive CD8+ T cells lacking CXCR3 (TNR3-). The receptors stem from a human donor in good health. Some clones in this sample may be carry-over from other donors' samples.

The genes are TRBV9 and TRBJ2-7; TCRdb's D call of TRBD1 is untestable without DNA. Germline lookup yields CDR1 SGDLS and CDR2 YYNGEE. CDR3 length: 16 amino acids. CDR3 protein: CASSVEDDRWTYEQYF.

The chain is built from TRBV11-2 and TRBJ2-5; TCRdb returns TRBD1, unconfirmable since there is no DNA. The CDR3 contains 12 residues. Germline loops: CDR1 SGHAT, CDR2 FQNNGV. The CDR3 spells CASSPQEETQYF. The full variable domain, rest sourced from reference TRBV11-2 and TRBJ2-5, is EAGVAQSPRYKIIEKRQSVAFWCNPISGHATLYWYQQILGQGPKLLIQFQNNGVVDDSQLPKDRFSAERLKGVDSTLKIQPAKLEDSAVYLCASSPQEETQYFGPGTRLLVL.

The chain joins TRBV9 to TRBJ2-5. Germline assignment: CDR1 SGDLS and CDR2 YYNGEE. The CDR3 spans 13 residues. The chain's CDR3 is CASSEGGWETQYF. The full variable domain, completed using reference TRBV9 and TRBJ2-5, is DSGVTQTPKHLITATGQRVTLRCSPRSGDLSVYWYQQSLDQGLQFLIQYYNGEERAKGNILERFSAQQFPDLHSELNLSSLELGDSALYFCASSEGGWETQYFGPGTRLLVL.